The 25 T cell receptor beta chains given below trace back to one sample, sequenced in a study of tumor-infiltrating lymphocytes in oesophageal squamous cell carcinoma. A single record per CDR3 protein comes from TCRdb applying MiXCR to the PCR reads. Of 9,500 to 13,000 distinct CDR3 sequences in the sample, 58% were seen once. The source material was esophageal tumor tissue. Receptors were obtained from a female donor with esophageal squamous cell carcinoma.

This sequence joins TRBV7-3 and TRBJ2-2; 8 nucleotides agree with TRBD1. Trimming cost V 6 bases and J 6 bases; bases outside gene matches: 3. This CDR3 has 13 amino acids. CDR1 and CDR2 (germline): SGHTA, FQGTGA. The CDR3 here is CASRTGAPGELFF. The CDR3 DNA reads as TGTGCCAGCAGGACAGGGGCCCCCGGGGAGCTGTTTTTT.

The chain carries TRBV7-2 and TRBJ2-2; TRBD2 might be the D (7 bases). CDR3 length equals 15 residues. Germline V gene lookup returns CDR1 SGHTA and CDR2 FQGNSA. V was shortened by 1 base and J by 8 bases, with 14 bases between the two germline ends. The CDR3 DNA sequence: TGTGCCAGCAGCTTAGACCGGGGGGCGCAAGGGGAGCTGTTTTTT. Protein sequence: CASSLDRGAQGELFF.

The chain uses TRBV12-3 or TRBV12-4 and TRBJ2-2; D call uncertain. The CDR3 is 16 amino acids. V gave up 3 bases and J gave up 0 bases, with 11 bases separating them. As DNA, the CDR3 is TGTGCCAGCAGTTTCAGTCTGGGTACGAACACCGGGGAGCTGTTTTTT. Translated, it gives CASSFSLGTNTGELFF.

The chain couples TRBV7-2 to TRBJ1-3; maybe TRBD1 (5 bases). Germline V gives CDR1 SGHTA, CDR2 FQGNSA. The CDR3 consists of 13 residues. Trimming left V 4 bases short and J 5 bases short, with 9 bases between. CDR3 protein: CASSSGRRNTIYF. The DNA for the CDR3 is TGTGCCAGCAGCTCGGGACGGAGAAACACCATATATTTT.

The sample holds a few counts of this clonotype. This sequence joins TRBV7-9 and TRBJ2-3, with 10 bases that match TRBD2. The J call may be mistaken, given a closer DNA end match to TRBJ2-5. This CDR3 has 16 residues. Germline CDR1 is SEHNR and CDR2 is FQNEAQ (reference sequence). The CDR3 DNA follows: TGTGCCAGCAGCTTAGGAGCGGGGGGGAATCAAGAGACCCAGTACTTC. Translation: CASSLGAGGNQETQYF.

The chain joins TRBV7-3 to TRBJ2-5; 7 bases align to TRBD1. The tail of the sequence fits TRBJ2-7 better, so the J call may be wrong. The V gene's germline CDR1 is SGHTA and CDR2 FQGTGA. The CDR3 has 16 residues. The CDR3 region is CASSNPRQGGSYEQYF. CDR3 coding DNA: TGTGCCAGCAGCAACCCCCGACAGGGTGGGTCCTACGAGCAGTACTTC.

This clonotype is categorized as medium-sized (0.01 to 0.1%). The chain joins TRBV10-3 to TRBJ2-7; 7 bases align to TRBD2. Germline V gene data show CDR1 as ENHRY and CDR2 as SYGVKD. CDR3 size: 14 residues. Losses at the gene ends were 5 bases for V and 7 bases for J; bases not matched to a gene: 11. The CDR3 protein is CAISSGDLAGEQYF. CDR3 nucleotide sequence: TGTGCCATCAGTAGCGGGGACTTAGCGGGTGAGCAGTACTTC.

This chain uses TRBV12-3 or TRBV12-4 with TRBJ2-7; 8 bases align to TRBD2. V was clipped by 5 bases and J by 2 bases; unmatched bases: 8. This CDR3 is 15 amino acids long. CDR3 bases: TGTGCCAGCAGTAGGGAACGGGAGGGCCCCTACGAGCAGTACTTC. Protein: CASSREREGPYEQYF.

The chain combines TRBV28 with TRBJ2-1; 8 bases line up with TRBD2. Trimming at V came to 6 bases and at J to 4 bases, leaving 11 bases not matched to a gene. Germline V gene data show CDR1 as MDHEN and CDR2 as SYDVKM. The CDR3 loop spans 16 amino acids. CDR3 DNA sequence: TGTGCCAGCAGAACCCTTAGCGGGACTGGGTACAATGAGCAGTTCTTC. Protein product: CASRTLSGTGYNEQFF.

The chain employs TRBV7-2 and TRBJ2-3; D gene ambiguous. Near its end, the DNA agrees better with TRBJ2-5, so the J call may be wrong. This CDR3 is built from 12 residues. The V gene's germline CDR1 is SGHTA and CDR2 FQGNSA. The DNA of the CDR3 is TGTGCCAGCAGCTCGGCCCTAGAGACCCAGTACTTC. The encoded protein is CASSSALETQYF.

The gene calls are TRBV7-6 and TRBJ2-7; D unresolved. The germline V gene has CDR1 SGHVS and CDR2 FNYEAQ. There are 13 residues in the CDR3. Trimming left V 2 bases short and J 2 bases short, with 7 bases between. CDR3 in amino acids: CASSLNVAYEQYF. The CDR3 DNA follows: TGTGCCAGCAGCTTAAATGTGGCCTACGAGCAGTACTTC.

In this sample, this clonotype turned up once. The V gene is TRBV7-3, the J gene TRBJ2-7; TRBD1 is a possible D gene (6 bases). The better agreement between TRBJ1-2 and the DNA end casts doubt on the J call. Looked up from germline, CDR1 is SGHTA and CDR2 is FQGTGA. This CDR3 is 15 amino acids long. The CDR3 protein is CASSLSGGLNYGYTF. For the CDR3, the DNA is TGTGCCAGCAGCTTATCGGGGGGCCTTAACTATGGCTACACCTTC.

As concerns this clonotype: The final CDR3 position lacks the conserved phenylalanine or tryptophan, pointing to a likely read error. The limits of the CDR3 on the DNA are not certain, so only TCRdb's listed CDR3 is given. V usage is TRBV7-6 and J usage is TRBJ2-3; the table's D gene call, TRBD1, was not cross checked with the DNA. Germline V gene data show CDR1 as SGHVS and CDR2 as FNYEAQ. The CDR3 has 15 amino acids, counting both end residues. The CDR3 loop reads CASSLTYRETGRLFI.

This chain joins TRBV20-1 and TRBJ1-2, with 8 bases lining up with TRBD1. Germline lookup yields CDR1 DFQATT and CDR2 SNEGSKA (reference sequence). J was trimmed by 4 bases and V by 4 bases; bases with no gene match: 5. The CDR3 length is 13 residues. The CDR3 protein is CSATTGDFYGYTF. Here the CDR3 DNA reads TGCAGTGCTACGACAGGGGACTTCTATGGCTACACCTTC.

The J gene is TRBJ2-1, the V gene TRBV7-6, with TRBD2 matching 7 bases. Unmatched junction bases numbered 4, after V lost 1 base and J lost 4 bases. CDR1 SGHVS and CDR2 FNYEAQ come from the germline V gene. This CDR3 region has 15 residues. The CDR3 loop reads CASSLDPSGYNEQFF. In DNA, the CDR3 is TGTGCCAGCAGCTTAGACCCTAGCGGATACAATGAGCAGTTCTTC.

Notes on this clonotype: This is likely a read error, given that the CDR3 carries no conserved phenylalanine or tryptophan at its end. The limits of the CDR3 on the DNA are not certain, so only TCRdb's listed CDR3 is given. This chain connects TRBV19 to TRBJ2-7; the listed D gene, TRBD2, was not tested against the DNA. The germline V gene encodes CDR1 LNHDA and CDR2 SQIVND (reference sequence). Termini included, the CDR3 measures 15 amino acids. CDR3 loop: CASSIRGRDGYTFGS.

This clonotype is judged medium-sized. At one end, the junction sequence differs from germline, possibly due to a read error. Written as DNA, the CDR3 is TGTGCTAGCAGCCGAGACGGCCTTGCGGACGAGCAGTACTTC. Protein product: CASSRDGLADEQYF. This chain connects TRBV7-7 to TRBJ2-7; D unclear. This CDR3 is 14 amino acids long. Germline V CDR1 and CDR2: SSHAT, FNYEAQ (reference sequence).

DNA of the CDR3: TGTGCCAGCAGCTTAGCGGGGGGCGTCCTTCAAGAGACCCAGTACTTC. Its translation: CASSLAGGVLQETQYF. The chain joins TRBV7-6 to TRBJ2-1, with D tentatively TRBD1 or TRBD2 (6 bases each). The end of the DNA aligns better with TRBJ2-5, so the J call may be wrong. The CDR3 totals 16 residues. Germline CDR1 reads SGHVS; CDR2 reads FNYEAQ.

As concerns this clonotype: This may come from a read error, since a much larger clone is one base off. The rearrangement joins TRBV7-6 to TRBJ2-1, with TRBD2 as a possible D gene (6 bases). The J call may be mistaken, given a closer DNA end match to TRBJ2-7. CDR3 length equals 16 residues. CDR1 is SGHVS and CDR2 is FNYEAQ in the germline V gene. CDR3 protein: CASSFLTGDSYNEQYF. In DNA, the CDR3 is TGTGCCAGCAGCTTTTTAACGGGAGACTCCTACAATGAGCAGTACTTC.

The rearrangement links TRBV7-2 to TRBJ2-4; maybe TRBD2 (5 bases). The J call may be incorrect, as the DNA end agrees better with TRBJ2-5. Germline V gene data show CDR1 as SGHTA and CDR2 as FQGNSA. The CDR3 sequence is 15 residues long. This CDR3 reads CASSLQRGAQETQYF. The CDR3 region has the DNA TGTGCCAGCAGCCTCCAACGGGGTGCTCAAGAGACCCAGTACTTC.

This clonotype was recorded a few times. The genes are TRBV19 and TRBJ2-2; D remains ambiguous. Trimming took 3 bases from V and 5 from J, leaving 10 bases between them. Germline values: CDR1 LNHDA, CDR2 SQIVND (reference sequence). The CDR3 has 14 amino acids. The CDR3 loop is CASSILKGTGELFF. As DNA, the CDR3 is TGTGCCAGTAGTATCTTGAAGGGTACCGGGGAGCTGTTTTTT.

The chain couples TRBV7-2 to TRBJ2-3; perhaps TRBD2 as D (6 bases). Matching the DNA end better, TRBJ2-1 makes the J call doubtful. In germline, CDR1 is SGHTA, CDR2 FQGNSA. The CDR3 extends over 14 amino acids. CDR3: CASTPKGGGNEQFF. As DNA, the CDR3 is TGTGCCAGCACTCCCAAGGGTGGAGGGAATGAGCAGTTCTTC.

The chain is built from TRBV5-4 and TRBJ2-3; perhaps TRBD2 as D (5 bases). The CDR3 loop spans 12 amino acids. V was trimmed by 0 bases and J by 8 bases, leaving 7 bases between them. Germline V CDR1 and CDR2: SGHNT, YYREEE (reference sequence). The CDR3 DNA sequence: TGTGCCAGCAGCTTGGTTGGGAGTACGCAGTATTTT. The encoded protein is CASSLVGSTQYF.

This clonotype was detected once. The chain joins TRBV7-8 to TRBJ2-7, with 7 bases identical to TRBD2. V trimming: 5 bases; J trimming: 0 bases; junction bases outside the gene matches: 10. CDR1 SGHVS and CDR2 FQNEAQ come from the germline V gene. This CDR3 contains 16 residues. CDR3 bases: TGTGCCAGCAGCAACAGACTAGCCGGTAGCTCCTACGAGCAGTACTTC. Protein: CASSNRLAGSSYEQYF.

The chain joins TRBV7-9 to TRBJ2-1; 9 bases agree with TRBD1. The end of the DNA is better explained by TRBJ2-7, so the J call may be wrong. The CDR3 consists of 14 residues. Germline V CDR1 and CDR2: SEHNR, FQNEAQ (reference sequence). CDR3 in DNA: TGTGCCAGCAGCTTGGGGACAGGGATCCATGAGCAGTACTTC. Translating gives CASSLGTGIHEQYF.